By share, the clone carrying this TCR delta chain counts as medium-sized (0.01 to 0.1%). TCRdb applied CATT to the RT-PCR reads for clone calling. The repertoire holds more than 2,500 delta-chain clones, roughly 20% seen once, with about 29% in the top ten. There are 18 residues in the CDR3. Trimming took off 0 bases at V and 0 bases at J, with 19 bases between the two ends. Germline CDR1 GEAIGNYY, CDR2 EKD. The entry originates in a study of gamma-delta T cells after stem cell transplantation. The source is a human donor. It is not recorded whose cells these are; they may come from a transplant donor. The chain couples TRDV2 to TRDJ1; D remains ambiguous. Specimen: gamma-delta T cells. DNA of the CDR3: TGTGCCTGTGACACCGGAGTCTCATGGGAAACGTACACCGATAAACTCATCTTT. It encodes CACDTGVSWETYTDKLIF.